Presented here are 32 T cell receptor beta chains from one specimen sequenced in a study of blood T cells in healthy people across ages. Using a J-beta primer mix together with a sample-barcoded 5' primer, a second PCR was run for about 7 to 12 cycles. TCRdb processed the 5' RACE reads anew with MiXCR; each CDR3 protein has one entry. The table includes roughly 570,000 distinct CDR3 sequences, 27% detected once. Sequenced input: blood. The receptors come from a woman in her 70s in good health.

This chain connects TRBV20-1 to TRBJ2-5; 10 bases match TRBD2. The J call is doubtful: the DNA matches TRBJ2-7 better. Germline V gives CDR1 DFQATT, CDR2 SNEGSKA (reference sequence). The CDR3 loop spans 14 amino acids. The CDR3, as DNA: TGCAGTGCCAGTAAGACTAGCGGGCCCTACGAGCAGTACTTC. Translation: CSASKTSGPYEQYF.

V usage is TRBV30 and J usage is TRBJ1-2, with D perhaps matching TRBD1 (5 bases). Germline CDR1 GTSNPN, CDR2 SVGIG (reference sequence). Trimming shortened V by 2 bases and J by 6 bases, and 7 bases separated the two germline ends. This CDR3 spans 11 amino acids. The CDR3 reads CAWSRGNGYTF. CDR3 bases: TGTGCCTGGAGTAGGGGCAATGGCTACACCTTC.

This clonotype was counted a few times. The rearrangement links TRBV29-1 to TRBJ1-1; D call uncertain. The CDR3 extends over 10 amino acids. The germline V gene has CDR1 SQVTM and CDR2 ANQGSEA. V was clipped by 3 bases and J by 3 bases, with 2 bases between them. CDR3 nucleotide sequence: TGCAGCGTTGAGTACACTGAAGCTTTCTTT. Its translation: CSVEYTEAFF.

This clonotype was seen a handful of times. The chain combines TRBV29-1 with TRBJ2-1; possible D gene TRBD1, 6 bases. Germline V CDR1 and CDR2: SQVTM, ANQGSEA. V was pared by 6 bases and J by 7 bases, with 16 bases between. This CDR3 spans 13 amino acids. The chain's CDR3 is CSVQGIGENEQFF. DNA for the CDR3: TGCAGCGTACAGGGAATCGGAGAAAATGAGCAGTTCTTC.

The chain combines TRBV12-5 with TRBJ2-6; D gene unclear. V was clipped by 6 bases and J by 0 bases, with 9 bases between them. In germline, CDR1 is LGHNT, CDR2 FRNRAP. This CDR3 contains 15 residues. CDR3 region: CASGPGPSGANVLTF. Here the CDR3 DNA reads TGTGCTAGTGGCCCCGGACCCTCTGGGGCCAACGTCCTGACTTTC.

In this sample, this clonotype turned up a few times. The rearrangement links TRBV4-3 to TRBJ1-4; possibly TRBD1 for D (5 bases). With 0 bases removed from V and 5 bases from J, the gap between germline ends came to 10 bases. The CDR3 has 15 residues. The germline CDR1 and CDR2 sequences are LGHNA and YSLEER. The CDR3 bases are TGCGCCAGCAGCCAAGATTGGGGACTAAATGAAAAACTGTTTTTT. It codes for CASSQDWGLNEKLFF.

CDR3: CSVTIGPNSPLHF. CDR3 DNA: TGCAGCGTAACAATAGGGCCCAATTCACCCCTCCACTTT. J is TRBJ1-6 and V is TRBV29-1, with D hard to call. CDR1 SQVTM and CDR2 ANQGSEA come from the germline V gene. The CDR3 spans 13 residues. The V gene lost 6 bases and the J gene lost 7 bases, with 13 bases spanning the gap.

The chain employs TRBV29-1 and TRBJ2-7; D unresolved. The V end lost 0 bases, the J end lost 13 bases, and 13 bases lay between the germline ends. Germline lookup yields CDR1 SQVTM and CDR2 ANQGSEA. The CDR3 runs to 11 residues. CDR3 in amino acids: CSVEDLQKTYF. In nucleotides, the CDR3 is TGCAGCGTTGAAGATCTTCAAAAGACCTACTTC.

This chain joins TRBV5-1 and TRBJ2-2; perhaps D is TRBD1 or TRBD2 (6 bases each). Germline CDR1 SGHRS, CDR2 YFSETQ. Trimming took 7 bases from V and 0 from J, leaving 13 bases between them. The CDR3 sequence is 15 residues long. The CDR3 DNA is TGCGCCAGCTGTAGGGGGACTTCGAACACCGGGGAGCTGTTTTTT. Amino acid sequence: CASCRGTSNTGELFF.

The DNA of the CDR3 is TGCAGTGCTAGAGATCGATCGGGCAAAGGAGCTTTCTTT. This codes for CSARDRSGKGAFF. This chain uses TRBV20-1 with TRBJ1-1; D remains ambiguous. Germline V gene data show CDR1 as DFQATT and CDR2 as SNEGSKA (reference sequence). The CDR3 runs 13 residues. V was cut by 0 bases and J by 10 bases, with 15 bases left in between.

The CDR3 reads CASSLPEGRVAFF. For the CDR3, the DNA is TGTGCCAGCAGTTTGCCGGAGGGGCGGGTGGCTTTCTTT. The rearrangement links TRBV12-3 or TRBV12-4 to TRBJ1-1; maybe TRBD1 (5 bases). Deletions cut 3 bases from V and 11 bases from J, with 16 bases between. This CDR3 region has 13 residues.

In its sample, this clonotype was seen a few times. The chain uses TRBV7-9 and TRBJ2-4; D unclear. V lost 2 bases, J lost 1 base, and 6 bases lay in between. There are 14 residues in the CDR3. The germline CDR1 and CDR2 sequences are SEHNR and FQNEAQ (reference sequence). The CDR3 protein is CASSLTGAKNIQYF. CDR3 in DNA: TGTGCCAGCAGCTTAACTGGGGCCAAAAACATTCAGTACTTC.

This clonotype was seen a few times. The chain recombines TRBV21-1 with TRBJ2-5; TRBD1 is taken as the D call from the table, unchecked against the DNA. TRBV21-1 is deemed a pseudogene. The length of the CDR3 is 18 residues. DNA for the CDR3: TGTGCCAGCAGCCTACAGGGACAGGGGAAGGGAGTAGAAGAGACCCAGTACTTC. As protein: CASSLQGQGKGVEETQYF.

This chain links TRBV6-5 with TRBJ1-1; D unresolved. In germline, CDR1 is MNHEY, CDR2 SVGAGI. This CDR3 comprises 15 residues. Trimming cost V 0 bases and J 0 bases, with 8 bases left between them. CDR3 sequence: CASSYSGHLNTEAFF. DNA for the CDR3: TGTGCCAGCAGTTACTCGGGCCATCTGAACACTGAAGCTTTCTTT.

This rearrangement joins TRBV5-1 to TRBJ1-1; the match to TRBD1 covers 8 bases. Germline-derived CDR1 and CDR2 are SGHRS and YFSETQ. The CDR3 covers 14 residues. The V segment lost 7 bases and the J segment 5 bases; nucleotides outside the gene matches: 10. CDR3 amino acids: CASSRTGLETEAFF. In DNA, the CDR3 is TGCGCCAGCTCCAGGACAGGGCTGGAAACTGAAGCTTTCTTT.

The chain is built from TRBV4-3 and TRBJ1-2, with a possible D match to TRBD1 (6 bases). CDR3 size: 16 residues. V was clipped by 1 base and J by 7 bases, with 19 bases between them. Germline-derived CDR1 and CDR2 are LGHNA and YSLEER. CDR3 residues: CASSQVSNRVGRGYTF. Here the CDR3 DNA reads TGCGCCAGCAGCCAAGTTAGTAACAGGGTTGGCCGTGGCTACACCTTC.

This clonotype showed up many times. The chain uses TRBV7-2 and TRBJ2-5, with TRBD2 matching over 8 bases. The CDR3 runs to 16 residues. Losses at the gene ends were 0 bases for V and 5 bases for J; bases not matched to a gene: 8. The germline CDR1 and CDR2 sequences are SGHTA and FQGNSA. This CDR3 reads CASSLAHRGGRETQYF. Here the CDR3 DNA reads TGTGCCAGCAGCTTAGCGCACCGCGGGGGGCGTGAGACCCAGTACTTC.

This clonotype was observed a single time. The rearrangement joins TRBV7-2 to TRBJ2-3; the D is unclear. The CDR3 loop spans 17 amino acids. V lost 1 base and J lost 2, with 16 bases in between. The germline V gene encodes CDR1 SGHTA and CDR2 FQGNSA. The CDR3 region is CASSLDFGPPHTDTQYF. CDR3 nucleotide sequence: TGTGCCAGCAGCTTAGATTTCGGGCCTCCCCACACAGATACGCAGTATTTT. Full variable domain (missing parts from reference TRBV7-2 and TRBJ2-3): GAGVSQSPSNKVTEKGKDVELRCDPISGHTALYWYRQSLGQGLEFLIYFQGNSAPDKSGLPSDRFSAERTGGSVSTLTIQRTQQEDSAVYLCASSLDFGPPHTDTQYFGPGTRLTVL.

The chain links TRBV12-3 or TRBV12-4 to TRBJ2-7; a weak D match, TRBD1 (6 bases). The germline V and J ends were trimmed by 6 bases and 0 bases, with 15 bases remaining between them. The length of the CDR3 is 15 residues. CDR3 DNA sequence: TGTGCCAGCAGCAGGACAGTTTTTTCCTCCTACGAGCAGTACTTC. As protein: CASSRTVFSSYEQYF.

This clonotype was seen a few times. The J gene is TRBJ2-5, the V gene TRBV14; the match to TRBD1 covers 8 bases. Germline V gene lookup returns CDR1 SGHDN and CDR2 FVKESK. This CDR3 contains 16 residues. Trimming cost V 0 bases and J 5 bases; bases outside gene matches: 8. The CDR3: CASSQDSQGAWETQYF. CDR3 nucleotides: TGTGCCAGCAGCCAAGATTCGCAGGGGGCCTGGGAGACCCAGTACTTC.

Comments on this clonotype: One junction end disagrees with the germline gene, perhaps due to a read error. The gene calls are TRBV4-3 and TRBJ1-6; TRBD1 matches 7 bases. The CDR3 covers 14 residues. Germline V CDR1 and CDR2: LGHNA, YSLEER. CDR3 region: CASSQQGRDSPLHF. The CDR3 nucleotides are TGCGCCAGCAGTCAACAGGGGAGGGATTCACCTCTCCACTTT.

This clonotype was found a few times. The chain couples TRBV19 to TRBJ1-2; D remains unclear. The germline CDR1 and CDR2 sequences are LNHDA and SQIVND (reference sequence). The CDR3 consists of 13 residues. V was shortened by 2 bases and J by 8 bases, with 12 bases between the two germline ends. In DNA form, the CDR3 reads TGTGCCAGTAGTATATCAGAGGGCGGCGGCTACACCTTC. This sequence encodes CASSISEGGGYTF.

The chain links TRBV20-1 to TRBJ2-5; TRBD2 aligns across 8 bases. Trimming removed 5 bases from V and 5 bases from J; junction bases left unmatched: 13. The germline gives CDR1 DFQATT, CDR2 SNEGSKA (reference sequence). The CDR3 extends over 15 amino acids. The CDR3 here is CSAWGRVAGKETQYF. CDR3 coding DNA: TGCAGTGCTTGGGGAAGAGTAGCGGGGAAGGAGACCCAGTACTTC.

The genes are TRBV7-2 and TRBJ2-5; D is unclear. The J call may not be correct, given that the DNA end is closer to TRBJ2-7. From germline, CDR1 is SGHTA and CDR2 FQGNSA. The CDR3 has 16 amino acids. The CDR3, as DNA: TGTGCCAGCAGCTTATTCGGGCCTGCCAGCTCCTACGAGCAGTACTTC. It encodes CASSLFGPASSYEQYF.

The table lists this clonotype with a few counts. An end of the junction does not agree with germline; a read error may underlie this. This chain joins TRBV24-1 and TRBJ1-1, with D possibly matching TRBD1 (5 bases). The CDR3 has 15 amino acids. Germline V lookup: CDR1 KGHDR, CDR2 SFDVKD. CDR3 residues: CAASAMGVGPKEAFF. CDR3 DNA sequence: TGTGCCGCCAGTGCCATGGGGGTTGGTCCGAAAGAAGCTTTCTTT.

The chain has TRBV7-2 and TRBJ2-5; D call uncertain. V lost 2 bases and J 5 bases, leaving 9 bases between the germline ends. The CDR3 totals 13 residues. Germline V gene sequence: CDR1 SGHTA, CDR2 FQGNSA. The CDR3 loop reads CASSLRIGETQYF. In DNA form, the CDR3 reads TGTGCCAGCAGCTTACGCATAGGGGAGACCCAGTACTTC.

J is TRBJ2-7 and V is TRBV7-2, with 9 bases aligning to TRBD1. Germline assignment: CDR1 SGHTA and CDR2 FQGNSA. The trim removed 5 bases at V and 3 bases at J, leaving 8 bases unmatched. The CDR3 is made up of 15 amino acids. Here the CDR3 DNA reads TGTGCCAGCAGCCAAGCCGGGACAGGGTACTACGAGCAGTACTTC. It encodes CASSQAGTGYYEQYF.

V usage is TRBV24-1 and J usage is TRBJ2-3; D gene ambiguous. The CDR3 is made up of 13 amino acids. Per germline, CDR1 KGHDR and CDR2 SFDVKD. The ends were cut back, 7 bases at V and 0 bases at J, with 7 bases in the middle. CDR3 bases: TGTGCCACCAGGCAGTCTAGCACAGATACGCAGTATTTT. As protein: CATRQSSTDTQYF.

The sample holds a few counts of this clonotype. In DNA form, the CDR3 reads TGTGCCAGCTCACCCTCAGATAATTCACCCCTCCACTTT. This encodes CASSPSDNSPLHF. This chain connects TRBV18 to TRBJ1-6; D gene unclear. The CDR3 runs 13 residues. V was trimmed by 3 bases and J by 5 bases, leaving 5 bases between them. CDR1 is KGHSH, CDR2 LQKENI, per germline.

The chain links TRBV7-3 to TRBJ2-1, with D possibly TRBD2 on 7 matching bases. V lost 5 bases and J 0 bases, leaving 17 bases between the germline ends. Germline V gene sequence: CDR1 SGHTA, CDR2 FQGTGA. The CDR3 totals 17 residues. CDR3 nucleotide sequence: TGTGCCAGCAGCGATACGCGGGGGCCAAGCTCCTACAATGAGCAGTTCTTC. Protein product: CASSDTRGPSSYNEQFF. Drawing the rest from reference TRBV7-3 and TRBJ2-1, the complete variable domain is GAGVSQTPSNKVTEKGKYVELRCDPISGHTALYWYRQSLGQGPEFLIYFQGTGAADDSGLPNDRFFAVRPEGSVSTLKIQRTERGDSAVYLCASSDTRGPSSYNEQFFGPGTRLTVL.

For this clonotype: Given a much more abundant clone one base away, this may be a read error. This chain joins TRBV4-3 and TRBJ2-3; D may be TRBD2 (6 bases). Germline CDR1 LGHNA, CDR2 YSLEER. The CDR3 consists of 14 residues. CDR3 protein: CAGRRDRLYDTQYF. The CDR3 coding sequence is TGCGCCGGCAGGCGGGACCGGCTGTATGATACGCAGTATTTT.

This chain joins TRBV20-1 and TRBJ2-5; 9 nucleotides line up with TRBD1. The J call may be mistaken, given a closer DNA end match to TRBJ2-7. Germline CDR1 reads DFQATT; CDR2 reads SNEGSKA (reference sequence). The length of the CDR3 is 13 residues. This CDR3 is CSAIRDRAYEQYF. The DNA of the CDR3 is TGCAGTGCTATCCGGGACAGGGCCTACGAGCAGTACTTC.